This T cell receptor (beta chain) was observed in a study of cytomegalovirus exposure and HLA in healthy donors. Amplification used 60 Vbeta primers and 13 Jbeta primers. Libraries were prepared by immunoSEQ multiplex PCR; TCRdb keeps only in-frame clonotypes and omits some of them. The repertoire shows approximately 200,000 clones; the top ten hold approximately 0.74%. The CDR3 is 16 amino acids. Germline CDR1 reads SNHLY; CDR2 reads FYNNEI. V was clipped by 7 bases and J by 2 bases; unmatched bases: 11. Sequenced: PBMCs. The receptor was derived from a boy younger than 18 in good health and CMV-seronegative. The V and J genes are TRBV2 and TRBJ2-7; 10 nucleotides line up with TRBD1. The CDR3 reads CASKPRTGTGAYEQYF. The CDR3 DNA follows: TGTGCCAGCAAGCCCCGAACCGGGACAGGGGCCTACGAGCAGTACTTC. Full variable domain (rest looked up from reference TRBV2 and TRBJ2-7): EPEVTQTPSHQVTQMGQEVILRCVPISNHLYFYWYRQILGQKVEFLVSFYNNEISEKSEIFDDQFSVERPDGSNFTLKIRSTKLEDSAMYFCASKPRTGTGAYEQYFGPGTRLTVT.